Listed below are T cell receptor beta chains from one sample, sequenced in a study of human T cells and chemical hapten exposure. TCRdb passed the RACE reads through MiXCR, listing each CDR3 protein once. The sample lists about 120,000 distinct CDR3 sequences; 9% to 13% were seen once. This material consisted of whole blood, taken in connection with sensitization to the hapten diphenylcyclopropenone (DPC). All receptors come from a woman between 50 and 59 years old with alopecia areata. Some clones in this sample may be carry-over from other donors' samples. The CDR3 runs from the conserved cysteine through the conserved F or W. Fields, in order: J gene, V gene, D gene, clone size, CDR3 protein, CDR3 DNA. D genes are given only for firm matches. Clone size is shown for a subset of rows, as once, few, many or a class of expanded clone.

TRBJ1-2	TRBV3-1	-	few	CASSPQRTTAYGYTF	TGTGCCAGCAGCCCCCAGAGAACCACCGCTTATGGCTACACCTTC
TRBJ2-1	TRBV5-1	-	many	CASSLFAQTYNEQFF	TGCGCCAGCAGCTTATTCGCACAGACCTACAATGAGCAGTTCTTC
TRBJ2-1	TRBV6-6	TRBD1	few	CASSYGTGYNEQFF	TGTGCCAGCAGTTACGGGACAGGGTACAATGAGCAGTTCTTC
TRBJ2-3	TRBV6-6	-	few	CASSKTMDVGKLLGPSSRRDTQYF	TGTGCCAGCAGTAAAACCATGGACGTGGGGAAACTACTGGGACCTTCCTCCCGACGGGATACGCAGTATTTT
TRBJ2-2	TRBV7-6	-	few	CASSLAGLGNTGELFF	TGTGCCAGCAGCTTAGCGGGATTGGGGAACACCGGGGAGCTGTTTTTT
TRBJ2-1	TRBV29-1	-	many	CSVQAGMGKEFF	TGCAGCGTCCAGGCGGGGATGGGCAAGGAGTTCTTC
TRBJ1-2	TRBV6-1	-	few	CASMRDVYGYTF	TGTGCCAGCATGAGAGACGTCTATGGCTACACCTTC
TRBJ2-2	TRBV2	-	few	CAIRGADFPTGELFF	TGTGCCATCCGGGGGGCGGATTTTCCCACCGGGGAGCTGTTTTTT
TRBJ1-5	TRBV20-1	TRBD1	few	CSAQVGAGGQPQHF	TGCAGTGCCCAGGTAGGGGCAGGGGGTCAGCCCCAGCATTTT
TRBJ2-1	TRBV12-3/TRBV12-4	TRBD2	few	CASSLLASGRSYNEQFF	TGTGCCAGCAGTTTACTGGCTAGCGGGCGGTCTTACAATGAGCAGTTCTTC
TRBJ2-1	TRBV7-6	TRBD1	-	CASSTPGQAHNEQFF	TGTGCCAGCAGCACGCCGGGACAGGCCCACAATGAGCAGTTCTTC
TRBJ2-7	TRBV7-6	TRBD1	many	CASSRGQHYEQYF	TGTGCCAGCAGCCGGGGACAGCACTACGAGCAGTACTTC
TRBJ1-5	TRBV20-1	TRBD1	-	CSARASGQSQPQHF	TGCAGTGCTAGAGCCTCGGGACAGAGTCAGCCCCAGCATTTT
TRBJ1-3	TRBV7-6	TRBD1	many	CASSRDRGPGNTIYF	TGTGCCAGCAGCAGAGACAGGGGTCCCGGAAACACCATATATTTT
TRBJ2-7	TRBV5-1	-	few	CASRLYGAPYEQYF	TGCGCCAGCAGATTATACGGAGCCCCCTACGAGCAGTACTTC
TRBJ2-7	TRBV3-2	-	-	CASSQATPTGTGHYEQYF	TGTGCCAGCAGCCAAGCCACCCCCACCGGGACAGGCCACTACGAGCAGTACTTC
TRBJ2-3	TRBV6-5	-	-	CASSYSPRSIGRGTDTQYF	TGTGCCAGCAGTTACTCGCCTAGGTCGATCGGCAGGGGAACAGATACGCAGTATTTT
TRBJ1-3	TRBV5-1	-	many	CASSLEGGPRGNTIYF	TGCGCCAGCAGCTTGGAGGGGGGCCCGCGTGGAAACACCATATATTTT
TRBJ2-3	TRBV5-1	-	few	CASSQGGTDTQYF	TGCGCCAGCAGTCAGGGGGGTACAGATACGCAGTATTTT
TRBJ1-5	TRBV7-9	-	many	CASSQGLQGQPQHF	TGTGCCAGCAGTCAAGGATTACAGGGACAGCCCCAGCATTTT
TRBJ2-7	TRBV7-9	TRBD1	few	CASSFGQGQIYEQYF	TGTGCCAGCAGCTTTGGACAGGGGCAAATCTACGAGCAGTACTTC
TRBJ2-3	TRBV5-8	-	few	CASSLGTGTTDTQYF	TGTGCCAGCAGCTTGGGTACAGGCACCACAGATACGCAGTATTTT